This T cell receptor beta chain emerged from a study of OX40 agonist ivuxolimab in advanced cancers. Assay: immunoSEQ multiplex PCR; the TCRdb copy retains only in-frame clones and omits some. The table records 22,000 or so clones, over 65% of them present only once. General observations from the study: The study did not work out the antigen specificity of the expanded peripheral T cells. It was also the case that some nonresponders had low normalized T-cell clonal expansion.

V was pared by 4 bases and J by 1 base, with 11 bases between. From germline, CDR1 is SGHRS and CDR2 YFSETQ. The CDR3 loop spans 14 amino acids. In the case of this clone: The antigen remains unidentified.

Sequenced here: CD4+ or CD8+ T cells sorted from blood, sampled in a trial of the OX40 agonist ivuxolimab. The TCR comes from an adult with an advanced solid tumor such as melanoma, head and neck, liver or kidney cancer. The V call is TRBV5-1, the J call TRBJ2-5, with a possible D match to TRBD1 (6 bases). As DNA, the CDR3 is TGCGCCAGCAGCGCAGGGACAAGCCAAGAGACCCAGTACTTC. This encodes CASSAGTSQETQYF.